Below are 16 T cell receptor beta chains sequenced from a single sample in a study of blood T cell repertoires in COVID-19. Method: immunoSEQ multiplex PCR; TCRdb's copy keeps in-frame clones and lacks some. The sample records roughly 240,000 clones, about 82% being singletons. The sample was PBMCs or T cells enriched from blood (not recorded which). The receptors here all came from a woman in her fifties or sixties with acute COVID-19.

J is TRBJ1-3 and V is TRBV5-1; maybe TRBD1 (6 bases). Germline V CDR1 and CDR2: SGHRS, YFSETQ. The CDR3 spans 15 residues. The ends were cut back, 0 bases at V and 4 bases at J, with 11 bases in the middle. The DNA of the CDR3 is TGCGCCAGCAGCTTGGTGGGGGCTTCAGGAAACACCATATATTTT. Protein product: CASSLVGASGNTIYF.

The chain uses TRBV7-2 and TRBJ1-5, with D tentatively TRBD1 (5 bases). V was pared by 5 bases and J by 1 base, with 12 bases between. This CDR3 comprises 15 residues. Germline CDR1 is SGHTA and CDR2 is FQGNSA. CDR3 region: CASSTGGGSNQPQHF. CDR3 nucleotides: TGTGCCAGCAGCACTGGGGGGGGGAGCAATCAGCCCCAGCATTTT. Based on the CDR3 plus reference TRBV7-2 and TRBJ1-5, the full variable domain is GAGVSQSPSNKVTEKGKDVELRCDPISGHTALYWYRQSLGQGLEFLIYFQGNSAPDKSGLPSDRFSAERTGGSVSTLTIQRTQQEDSAVYLCASSTGGGSNQPQHFGDGTRLSIL.

This chain uses TRBV4-3 with TRBJ1-1; D is unresolved. The CDR3 runs to 16 residues. Looked up from germline, CDR1 is LGHNA and CDR2 is YSLEER. With 0 bases removed from V and 1 base from J, the gap between germline ends came to 12 bases. The CDR3 loop reads CASSQDLLFPNTEAFF. DNA for the CDR3: TGCGCCAGCAGCCAAGATTTACTCTTTCCGAACACTGAAGCTTTCTTT.

The rearrangement joins TRBV5-1 to TRBJ2-3; TRBD2 is a possible D gene (6 bases). The CDR3 has 16 residues. V lost 1 base to trimming and J lost 4 bases, with 16 bases between them. Germline V gene sequence: CDR1 SGHRS, CDR2 YFSETQ. CDR3 amino acids: CASSLNIGGKADTQYF. CDR3 coding DNA: TGCGCCAGCAGCTTGAACATTGGGGGGAAGGCAGATACGCAGTATTTT.

This clone was counted between two and nine times. This chain joins TRBV7-2 and TRBJ1-6; 10 bases map to TRBD1. Germline CDR1 reads SGHTA; CDR2 reads FQGNSA. This CDR3 comprises 14 residues. V shed 5 bases and J 7 bases; nucleotides not matched to a gene: 2. The CDR3 reads CASSGDRGNSPLHF. Here the CDR3 DNA reads TGTGCCAGCAGCGGGGACAGGGGCAATTCACCCCTCCACTTT.

There are a few counts of this clone. The V gene is TRBV12-3 or TRBV12-4, the J gene TRBJ1-4; possibly TRBD1 for D (6 bases). Trimming pared 7 bases from V and 5 bases from J, leaving 11 bases between. There are 13 residues in the CDR3. CDR3 sequence: CASTKTGNEKLFF. In nucleotides, the CDR3 is TGTGCCAGCACCAAGACAGGAAATGAAAAACTGTTTTTT.

The chain is built from TRBV10-3 and TRBJ1-6; possible D gene TRBD1, 6 bases. Germline V gives CDR1 ENHRY, CDR2 SYGVKD. Trimming shortened V by 6 bases and J by 0 bases, and 6 bases separated the two germline ends. The CDR3 is made up of 14 amino acids. CDR3 sequence: CAIRGGSYNSPLHF. The CDR3 coding sequence is TGTGCCATCAGAGGGGGCTCCTATAATTCACCCCTCCACTTT.

The V and J genes are TRBV9 and TRBJ1-4, with D possibly TRBD1 on 6 matching bases. The length of the CDR3 is 13 residues. Per the germline V gene, CDR1 is SGDLS and CDR2 is YYNGEE. The V gene lost 4 bases and the J gene lost 12 bases, with 16 bases spanning the gap. CDR3 in DNA: TGTGCCAGCAGCTCTCTCCAGGGGAAAGAACTGTTTTTT. This sequence encodes CASSSLQGKELFF. Full variable domain (rest looked up from reference TRBV9 and TRBJ1-4): DSGVTQTPKHLITATGQRVTLRCSPRSGDLSVYWYQQSLDQGLQFLIQYYNGEERAKGNILERFSAQQFPDLHSELNLSSLELGDSALYFCASSSLQGKELFFGSGTQLSVL.

The rearrangement joins TRBV28 to TRBJ2-7; D possibly corresponds to TRBD2 (5 bases). V was clipped by 5 bases and J by 2 bases, with 13 bases between them. This CDR3 has 14 amino acids. CDR1 MDHEN and CDR2 SYDVKM come from the germline V gene. This CDR3 is CASSPSNGAYEQYF. The CDR3 coding sequence is TGTGCCAGCAGTCCGTCGAACGGGGCCTACGAGCAGTACTTC. The full variable domain, its missing parts supplied by reference TRBV28 and TRBJ2-7, is DVKVTQSSRYLVKRTGEKVFLECVQDMDHENMFWYRQDPGLGLRLIYFSYDVKMKEKGDIPEGYSVSREKKERFSLILESASTNQTSMYLCASSPSNGAYEQYFGPGTRLTVT.

The chain recombines TRBV18 with TRBJ1-6; 8 bases agree with TRBD1. The length of the CDR3 is 17 residues. From germline, CDR1 is KGHSH and CDR2 LQKENI. With 1 base clipped from V and 4 bases from J, the junction kept 6 bases outside the gene matches. DNA for the CDR3: TGTGCCAGCTCACCACTCAGCTGGACAGGGTATAATTCACCCCTCCACTTT. Its translation: CASSPLSWTGYNSPLHF.

The sample holds many counts of this clone. The rearrangement links TRBV9 to TRBJ2-1; tentatively, D is TRBD1 (6 bases). The V gene lost 0 bases and the J gene lost 5 bases, with 12 bases spanning the gap. Germline CDR1 and CDR2: SGDLS and YYNGEE. This CDR3 comprises 15 residues. The CDR3 reads CASSVGDRTNNEQFF. The DNA for the CDR3 is TGTGCCAGCAGCGTAGGAGACAGGACCAACAATGAGCAGTTCTTC.

V and J are TRBV19 and TRBJ1-3; D remains ambiguous. The CDR3 contains 11 residues. Trimming shortened V by 9 bases and J by 4 bases, and 7 bases separated the two germline ends. Germline lookup yields CDR1 LNHDA and CDR2 SQIVND (reference sequence). As DNA, the CDR3 is TGTGCCAGCGGCGGGGGAAACACCATATATTTT. Encoded protein: CASGGGNTIYF.

This clone came up a few times. This sequence joins TRBV6-5 and TRBJ2-7; D might be TRBD1 (5 bases). CDR1 is MNHEY, CDR2 SVGAGI, per germline. CDR3 length equals 12 residues. Trimming cost V 6 bases and J 2 bases, with 8 bases left between them. CDR3: CASSRVPYEQYF. CDR3 nucleotides: TGTGCCAGCAGCAGGGTCCCCTACGAGCAGTACTTC.

This clone was seen more than once but under ten times. The chain is built from TRBV5-4 and TRBJ1-1; D uncertain. This CDR3 has 14 amino acids. Germline V gene data show CDR1 as SGHNT and CDR2 as YYREEE (reference sequence). Trimming took 0 bases from V and 1 from J, leaving 7 bases between them. CDR3 DNA sequence: TGTGCCAGCAGCTTGGTCCAACAGAACACTGAAGCTTTCTTT. Its translation is CASSLVQQNTEAFF.

The chain recombines TRBV2 with TRBJ1-2; unclear D gene. CDR1 SNHLY and CDR2 FYNNEI come from the germline V gene. The CDR3 extends over 12 amino acids. The V end lost 6 bases, the J end lost 5 bases, and 10 bases lay between the germline ends. CDR3 amino acids: CASSVFSYGYTF. The CDR3 region has the DNA TGTGCCAGCAGCGTATTTTCTTATGGCTACACCTTC.

The chain is built from TRBV9 and TRBJ2-3, with TRBD2 matching over 9 bases. This CDR3 spans 15 amino acids. From germline, CDR1 is SGDLS and CDR2 YYNGEE. Losses at the gene ends were 5 bases for V and 4 bases for J; bases not matched to a gene: 8. The CDR3 protein is CASSLSGGEADTQYF. The CDR3 nucleotides read TGTGCCAGCAGTCTTAGCGGGGGTGAAGCAGATACGCAGTATTTT.